The 18 T cell receptor beta chains below were found in one sample sequenced in a study of cytomegalovirus exposure and HLA in healthy donors. PCR used 60 Vbeta primers and 13 Jbeta primers. Assay: immunoSEQ multiplex PCR; the TCRdb copy retains only in-frame clones and omits some. The repertoire table contains 35,000 to 50,000 clones. The sequenced sample consisted of PBMCs. The receptors were sampled from a woman aged 30 to 39 in good health and CMV-seropositive.

The chain employs TRBV7-9 and TRBJ2-7; TRBD1 might be the D (6 bases). With 4 bases removed from V and 4 bases from J, the gap between germline ends came to 17 bases. Germline lookup yields CDR1 SEHNR and CDR2 FQNEAQ (reference sequence). The CDR3 extends over 15 amino acids. CDR3 sequence: CASSYLGTSRYEQYF. The CDR3 nucleotides read TGTGCCAGCAGCTATCTCGGGACAAGTCGGTACGAGCAGTACTTC.

The chain joins TRBV11-2 to TRBJ1-2; D is perhaps TRBD1 (6 bases). CDR1 SGHAT and CDR2 FQNNGV come from the germline V gene. Deletions cut 6 bases from V and 4 bases from J, with 15 bases between. This CDR3 has 14 amino acids. The CDR3 reads CASRSTGQGYGYTF. CDR3 DNA sequence: TGTGCCAGCAGATCAACAGGGCAGGGCTATGGCTACACCTTC.

The chain carries TRBV5-1 and TRBJ2-7; D possibly corresponds to TRBD1 (6 bases). CDR3 size: 15 residues. Germline V gives CDR1 SGHRS, CDR2 YFSETQ. Trimming removed 3 bases from V and 6 bases from J, with 19 bases in between. DNA for the CDR3: TGCGCCAGCAGCTCAGGGACATCCGGAGGCGGCGAGCAGTACTTC. This sequence encodes CASSSGTSGGGEQYF.

The chain has TRBV7-9 and TRBJ2-5, with TRBD1 as a possible D gene (6 bases). Germline assignment: CDR1 SEHNR and CDR2 FQNEAQ (reference sequence). V was cut by 5 bases and J by 1 base, with 14 bases left in between. The CDR3 runs to 15 residues. The CDR3 reads CASSPYTGIQETQYF. The CDR3 DNA is TGTGCCAGCAGCCCCTATACAGGGATCCAAGAGACCCAGTACTTC.

CDR3 in amino acids: CASSQPRTGSREQYF. In DNA form, the CDR3 reads TGCGCCAGCAGCCAACCTCGGACAGGGTCGAGGGAGCAGTACTTC. The chain combines TRBV4-1 with TRBJ2-7; 8 bases align to TRBD1. Trimming took 2 bases from V and 7 from J; bases not matched to a gene: 10. Germline V gene lookup returns CDR1 MGHRA and CDR2 YSYEKL. CDR3 length equals 15 residues.

V and J are TRBV4-2 and TRBJ2-1, with 9 positions matching TRBD2. Germline assignment: CDR1 LGHNA and CDR2 YNFKEQ. The V segment lost 1 base and the J segment 4 bases; nucleotides outside the gene matches: 5. The CDR3 extends over 16 amino acids. CDR3 DNA sequence: TGTGCCAGCAGCCAAGGGGGGACTAGCCCATACAATGAGCAGTTCTTC. Translation gives CASSQGGTSPYNEQFF.

The CDR3 nucleotides are TGTGCCTGGAGTGTACGTGGAGGACCACCTAACACTGAAGCTTTCTTT. Translated: CAWSVRGGPPNTEAFF. The rearrangement joins TRBV30 to TRBJ1-1; D is undetermined. Germline lookup yields CDR1 GTSNPN and CDR2 SVGIG (reference sequence). CDR3 length: 16 amino acids. Trimming cost V 0 bases and J 2 bases, with 16 bases left between them.

V gene TRBV2 combines with J gene TRBJ1-3, with 10 bases matching TRBD1. Germline-derived CDR1 and CDR2 are SNHLY and FYNNEI. V gave up 6 bases and J gave up 2 bases; unmatched junction bases: 4. The CDR3 is 15 residues long. The CDR3 DNA sequence: TGTGCCAGCAGGGCCGGGACAGGGGCTGGAAACACCATATATTTT. This codes for CASRAGTGAGNTIYF.

V usage is TRBV19 and J usage is TRBJ1-1, with D maybe TRBD1 (5 bases). Germline CDR1 LNHDA, CDR2 SQIVND (reference sequence). This CDR3 is built from 14 residues. The V and J ends lost 3 bases and 4 bases respectively, with 12 bases between them. CDR3 coding DNA: TGTGCCAGTAGTATGCCAGGGCATGGCACTGAAGCTTTCTTT. This gives the protein CASSMPGHGTEAFF.

V and J are TRBV18 and TRBJ1-1; 10 bases align to TRBD1. V gave up 3 bases and J gave up 0 bases; unmatched junction bases: 1. Germline CDR1 KGHSH, CDR2 LQKENI. The CDR3 sequence is 15 residues long. Here the CDR3 DNA reads TGTGCCAGCTCACCCGGGACAGGGGTGAACACTGAAGCTTTCTTT. Translated, it gives CASSPGTGVNTEAFF.

The chain combines TRBV6-5 with TRBJ1-1; 9 bases line up with TRBD1. The CDR3 has 13 residues. Germline-derived CDR1 and CDR2 are MNHEY and SVGAGI. V was clipped by 2 bases and J by 7 bases; unmatched bases: 2. For the CDR3, the DNA is TGTGCCAGCAGTTACACAGGGGGCCTTGAAGCTTTCTTT. The encoded protein is CASSYTGGLEAFF.

J is TRBJ2-1 and V is TRBV5-1, with 12 bases matching TRBD2. The CDR3 is made up of 15 amino acids. CDR1 and CDR2 (germline): SGHRS, YFSETQ. V shed 3 bases and J 5 bases; nucleotides not matched to a gene: 3. The CDR3 bases are TGCGCCAGCAGCTCGACTAGCGGGAGCCACAATGAGCAGTTCTTC. It yields the protein CASSSTSGSHNEQFF.

The gene calls are TRBV18 and TRBJ2-5, with a possible D match to TRBD1 (5 bases). V lost 3 bases and J lost 4, with 18 bases in between. Germline V gene data show CDR1 as KGHSH and CDR2 as LQKENI. The CDR3 is made up of 16 amino acids. Here the CDR3 reads CASSPLDILTGETQYF. Here the CDR3 DNA reads TGTGCCAGCTCACCTCTGGACATCTTAACGGGAGAGACCCAGTACTTC.

The chain has TRBV7-9 and TRBJ2-7, with D tentatively TRBD2 (5 bases). Per the germline V gene, CDR1 is SEHNR and CDR2 is FQNEAQ (reference sequence). Trimming removed 5 bases from V and 6 bases from J, with 11 bases in between. The CDR3 consists of 12 residues. As DNA, the CDR3 is TGTGCCAGCAGCGGGGAGAGCCGCGAGCAGTACTTC. Its translation: CASSGESREQYF.

V usage is TRBV29-1 and J usage is TRBJ2-6; D remains ambiguous. In germline, CDR1 is SQVTM, CDR2 ANQGSEA. The CDR3 extends over 16 amino acids. V was clipped by 0 bases and J by 1 base, with 10 bases between them. Here the CDR3 DNA reads TGCAGCGTTGAAGATAGCTTAGGTTCTGGGGCCAACGTCCTGACTTTC. It translates to CSVEDSLGSGANVLTF.

CDR3 nucleotides: TGTGCCAGCAGCCAATTGCAGGAAGACTACGAGCAGTACTTC. Its translation: CASSQLQEDYEQYF. This chain connects TRBV16 to TRBJ2-7; no definite D call. CDR3 length equals 14 residues. Germline CDR1 is KGHSY and CDR2 is FQNENV. The V end lost 1 base, the J end lost 3 bases, and 10 bases lay between the germline ends.

The chain joins TRBV2 to TRBJ1-1; D is undetermined. V gave up 6 bases and J gave up 4 bases, with 15 bases separating them. Germline V CDR1 and CDR2: SNHLY, FYNNEI. The CDR3 runs to 14 residues. The CDR3 sequence: CASSTSDGVTEAFF. The CDR3 DNA reads TGTGCCAGCAGCACGTCGGACGGGGTCACTGAAGCTTTCTTT.

This chain connects TRBV10-3 to TRBJ1-6; D possibly corresponds to TRBD1 (6 bases). CDR1 and CDR2 (germline): ENHRY, SYGVKD. The V and J ends lost 5 bases and 9 bases respectively, with 17 bases between them. This CDR3 has 15 amino acids. The CDR3 loop reads CAISRGGKGGSPLHF. Written as DNA, the CDR3 is TGTGCCATCAGTAGGGGGGGAAAGGGAGGTTCACCCCTCCACTTT.